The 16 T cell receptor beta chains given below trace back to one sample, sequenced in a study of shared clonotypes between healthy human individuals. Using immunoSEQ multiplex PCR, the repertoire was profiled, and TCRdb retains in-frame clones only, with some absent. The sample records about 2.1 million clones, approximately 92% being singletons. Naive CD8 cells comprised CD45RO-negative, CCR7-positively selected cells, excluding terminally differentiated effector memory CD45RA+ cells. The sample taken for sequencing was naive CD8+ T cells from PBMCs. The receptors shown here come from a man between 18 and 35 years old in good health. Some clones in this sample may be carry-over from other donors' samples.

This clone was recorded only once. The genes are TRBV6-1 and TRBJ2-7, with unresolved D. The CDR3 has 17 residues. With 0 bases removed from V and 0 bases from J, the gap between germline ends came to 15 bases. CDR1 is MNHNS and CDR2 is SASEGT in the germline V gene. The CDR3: CASSEANRAPSSYEQYF. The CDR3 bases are TGTGCCAGCAGTGAAGCCAATAGGGCACCGAGCTCCTACGAGCAGTACTTC.

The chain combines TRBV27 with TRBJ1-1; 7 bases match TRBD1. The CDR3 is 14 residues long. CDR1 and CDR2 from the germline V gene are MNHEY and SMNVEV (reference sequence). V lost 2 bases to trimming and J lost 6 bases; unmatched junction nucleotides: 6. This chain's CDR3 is CASSLQQGLAEAFF. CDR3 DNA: TGTGCCAGCAGTTTACAACAGGGGTTGGCTGAAGCTTTCTTT.

The chain's CDR3 is CASTAEPGQLYNEQFF. CDR3 nucleotide sequence: TGTGCCAGCACCGCCGAACCGGGACAATTATACAATGAGCAGTTCTTC. This chain links TRBV7-8 with TRBJ2-1, with D possibly matching TRBD1 (6 bases). V lost 7 bases to trimming and J lost 4 bases, with 20 bases between them. Germline V lookup: CDR1 SGHVS, CDR2 FQNEAQ. This CDR3 has 16 residues.

CDR3 amino acids: CAWSSIGTDTQYF. The CDR3 nucleotides are TGTGCCTGGAGTTCGATCGGCACAGATACGCAGTATTTT. The V and J genes are TRBV30 and TRBJ2-3; no reliable D call. The CDR3 sequence is 13 residues long. The germline V gene has CDR1 GTSNPN and CDR2 SVGIG (reference sequence). V dropped 2 bases and J dropped 1 base, with 7 bases sitting between them.

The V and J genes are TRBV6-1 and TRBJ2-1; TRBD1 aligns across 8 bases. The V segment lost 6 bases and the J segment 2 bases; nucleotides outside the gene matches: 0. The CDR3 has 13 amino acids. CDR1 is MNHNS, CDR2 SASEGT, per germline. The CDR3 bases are TGTGCCAGCAGGGACAGGGCCTACAATGAGCAGTTCTTC. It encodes CASRDRAYNEQFF.

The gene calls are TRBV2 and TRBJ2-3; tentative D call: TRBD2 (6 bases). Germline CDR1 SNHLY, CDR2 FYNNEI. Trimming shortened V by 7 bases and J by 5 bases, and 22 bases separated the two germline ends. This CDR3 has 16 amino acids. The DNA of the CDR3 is TGTGCCAGCATCGGTTGGGGCGGGGATGGTATAGATACGCAGTATTTT. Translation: CASIGWGGDGIDTQYF.

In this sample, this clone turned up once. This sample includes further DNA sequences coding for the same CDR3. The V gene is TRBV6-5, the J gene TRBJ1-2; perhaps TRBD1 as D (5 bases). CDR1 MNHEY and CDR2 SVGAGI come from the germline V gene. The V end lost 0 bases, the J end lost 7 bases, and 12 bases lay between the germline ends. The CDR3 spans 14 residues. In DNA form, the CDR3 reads TGTGCCAGCAGTTACTCGGAGGGGCTTGGTGGCTACACCTTC. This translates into CASSYSEGLGGYTF.

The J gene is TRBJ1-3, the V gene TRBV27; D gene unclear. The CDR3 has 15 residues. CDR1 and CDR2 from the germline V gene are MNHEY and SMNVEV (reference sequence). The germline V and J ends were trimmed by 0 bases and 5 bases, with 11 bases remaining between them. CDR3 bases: TGTGCCAGCAGTTTATCGGCGGGGAGAAGAAACACCATATATTTT. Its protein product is CASSLSAGRRNTIYF.

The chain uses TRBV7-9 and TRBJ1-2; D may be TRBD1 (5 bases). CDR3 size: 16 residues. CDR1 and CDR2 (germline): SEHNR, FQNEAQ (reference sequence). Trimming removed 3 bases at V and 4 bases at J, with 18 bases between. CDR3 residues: CASSFPHVGHLYGYTF. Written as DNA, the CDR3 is TGTGCCAGCAGCTTCCCCCATGTCGGACATCTCTATGGCTACACCTTC.

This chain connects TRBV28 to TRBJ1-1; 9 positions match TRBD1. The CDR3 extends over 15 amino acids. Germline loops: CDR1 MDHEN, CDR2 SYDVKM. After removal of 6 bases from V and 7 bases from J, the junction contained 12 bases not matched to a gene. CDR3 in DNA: TGTGCCAGCAGGCCGCTTACAGGGGGCATTAGTGAAGCTTTCTTT. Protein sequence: CASRPLTGGISEAFF.

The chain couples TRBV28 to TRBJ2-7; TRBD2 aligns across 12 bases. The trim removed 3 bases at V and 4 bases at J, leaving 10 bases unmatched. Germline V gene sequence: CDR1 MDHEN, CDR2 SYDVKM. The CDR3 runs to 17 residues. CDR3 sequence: CASSFRLAGAAAYEQYF. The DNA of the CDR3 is TGTGCCAGCAGTTTCAGACTAGCGGGAGCGGCGGCTTACGAGCAGTACTTC.

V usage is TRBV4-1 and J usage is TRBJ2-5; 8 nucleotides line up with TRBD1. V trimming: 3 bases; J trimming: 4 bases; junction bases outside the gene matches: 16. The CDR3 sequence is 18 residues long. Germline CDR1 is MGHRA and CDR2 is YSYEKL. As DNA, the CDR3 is TGCGCCAGCAGCCATGGGGTTTGGGGGCAGGGGGCGGGAGAGACCCAGTACTTC. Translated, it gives CASSHGVWGQGAGETQYF.

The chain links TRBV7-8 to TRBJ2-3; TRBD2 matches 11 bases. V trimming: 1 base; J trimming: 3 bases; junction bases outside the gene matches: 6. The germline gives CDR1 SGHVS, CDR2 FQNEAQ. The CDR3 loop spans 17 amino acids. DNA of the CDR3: TGTGCCAGCAGCTTAGTACTAGCGGGAGCATCGACAGATACGCAGTATTTT. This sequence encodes CASSLVLAGASTDTQYF.

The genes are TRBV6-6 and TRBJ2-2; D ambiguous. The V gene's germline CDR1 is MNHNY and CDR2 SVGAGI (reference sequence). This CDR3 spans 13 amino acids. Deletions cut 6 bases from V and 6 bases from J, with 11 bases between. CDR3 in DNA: TGTGCCAGCAGCCCTACCTGGCCCGGGGAGCTGTTTTTT. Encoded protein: CASSPTWPGELFF.

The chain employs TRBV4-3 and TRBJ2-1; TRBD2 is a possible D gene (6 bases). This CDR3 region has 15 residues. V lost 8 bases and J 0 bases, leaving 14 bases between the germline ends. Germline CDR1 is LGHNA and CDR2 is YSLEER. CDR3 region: CASRPSDYSYNEQFF. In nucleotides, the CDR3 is TGCGCCAGCCGACCTAGCGACTACTCCTACAATGAGCAGTTCTTC.

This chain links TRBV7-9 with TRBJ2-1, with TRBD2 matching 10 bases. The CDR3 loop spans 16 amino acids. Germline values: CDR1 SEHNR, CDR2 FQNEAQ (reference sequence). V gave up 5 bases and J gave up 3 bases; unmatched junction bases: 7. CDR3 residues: CASSHGLADGYNEQFF. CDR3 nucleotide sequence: TGTGCCAGCAGCCACGGACTAGCGGATGGCTACAATGAGCAGTTCTTC.